The rows below give T cell receptor beta chains drawn from one sample of a study of blood T cell repertoires in COVID-19. Clones were sequenced by immunoSEQ multiplex PCR, and TCRdb holds only the in-frame ones, with some missing. The sample has roughly 49,000 clones, 84% seen once. Sequencing was carried out using peripheral blood. These receptors were collected from a man aged 50-60 years with acute or convalescent COVID-19. The CDR3 runs from the conserved cysteine through the conserved F or W. D genes are given only for firm matches. Clone sizes are given selectively: once, few, many, or a class where the clone is expanded.

v_gene,abundance,d_gene,j_gene,CDR3aa,CDR3nt
TRBV19,-,TRBD2,TRBJ2-1,CASSIGLAGYNEQFF,TGTGCCAGTAGTATAGGGCTAGCGGGTTACAATGAGCAGTTCTTC
TRBV9,few,-,TRBJ1-1,CASSPRGGNTEAFF,TGTGCCAGCAGCCCTCGAGGGGGGAACACTGAAGCTTTCTTT
TRBV18,-,TRBD1,TRBJ1-2,CASSSDRGAYGYTF,TGTGCCAGCTCATCAGACAGGGGCGCCTATGGCTACACCTTC
TRBV24-1,-,TRBD2,TRBJ2-1,CATSDFSRTSGSNNEQFF,TGTGCCACCAGTGATTTTTCCCGGACTAGCGGGAGTAACAATGAGCAGTTCTTC
TRBV11-1,-,TRBD2,TRBJ2-1,CASSTSGGDYNEQFF,TGTGCCAGCAGCACTAGCGGAGGGGACTACAATGAGCAGTTCTTC
TRBV30,few,-,TRBJ2-2,CAWRARGWTGELFF,TGTGCCTGGAGAGCCAGGGGCTGGACCGGGGAGCTGTTTTTT
TRBV29-1,-,TRBD2,TRBJ2-1,CSVERTSGYNEQFF,TGCAGCGTTGAAAGGACTAGCGGTTACAATGAGCAGTTCTTC
TRBV19,once,TRBD1,TRBJ1-4,CASRTGGVGKLFF,TGTGCCAGCCGGACAGGTGGGGTCGGGAAACTGTTTTTT
TRBV7-9,-,TRBD1,TRBJ1-3,CASSLTGGLNTIYF,TGTGCCAGCAGCTTAACAGGGGGCTTAAACACCATATATTTT
TRBV6-6,-,-,TRBJ2-5,CASSYSRGYQETQYF,TGTGCCAGCAGTTACTCTCGGGGGTACCAAGAGACCCAGTACTTC
TRBV5-8,-,TRBD1,TRBJ1-5,CASSLNRGVGNQPQHF,TGTGCCAGCAGCTTGAACAGGGGAGTTGGCAATCAGCCCCAGCATTTT
TRBV15,-,-,TRBJ1-5,CATSRDQDQPQHF,TGTGCCACCAGCAGAGATCAGGATCAGCCCCAGCATTTT
TRBV2,-,-,TRBJ1-5,CASRVGGNQPQHF,TGTGCCAGCAGAGTAGGAGGCAATCAGCCCCAGCATTTT
TRBV24-1,once,TRBD1,TRBJ2-2,CATSDQDRGHTGELFF,TGTGCCACCAGTGACCAGGACAGGGGGCACACCGGGGAGCTGTTTTTT
TRBV19,-,TRBD1,TRBJ1-2,CASSFRGQGVYGYTF,TGTGCCAGTAGTTTCCGGGGACAGGGGGTCTATGGCTACACCTTC
TRBV5-1,-,TRBD1,TRBJ1-2,CASSLRQGGDHGYTF,TGCGCCAGCAGCTTACGACAGGGGGGAGACCATGGCTACACCTTC
TRBV5-1,-,-,TRBJ2-3,CASSPREYTDTQYF,TGCGCCAGCAGCCCTCGGGAATACACAGATACGCAGTATTTT
TRBV27,-,TRBD2,TRBJ2-1,CASSRLAGGSYNEQFF,TGTGCCAGCAGTCGACTAGCGGGGGGTTCCTACAATGAGCAGTTCTTC
TRBV2,-,-,TRBJ2-1,CASSEERYNEQFF,TGTGCCAGCAGTGAAGAGCGGTACAATGAGCAGTTCTTC
TRBV7-9,-,TRBD1,TRBJ2-2,CASSPRDRPNTGELFF,TGTGCCAGCAGCCCCCGGGACAGACCGAACACCGGGGAGCTGTTTTTT
TRBV24-1,-,-,TRBJ2-3,CATSRDNGLDTQYF,TGTGCCACCAGCCGGGACAACGGGTTAGATACGCAGTATTTT
TRBV29-1,-,TRBD1,TRBJ2-5,CSVVRPTGFKETQYF,TGCAGCGTTGTACGCCCGACAGGGTTTAAAGAGACCCAGTACTTC
TRBV9,once,TRBD1,TRBJ1-2,CASSPRAQGDYGYTF,TGTGCCAGCAGCCCCCGGGCGCAGGGGGACTATGGCTACACCTTC
TRBV7-8,-,-,TRBJ1-2,CASSLEGDYGYTF,TGTGCCAGCAGCTTAGAGGGGGACTATGGCTACACCTTC
TRBV2,once,-,TRBJ2-5,CASTPGAETQYF,TGTGCCAGCACGCCTGGGGCAGAGACCCAGTACTTC
TRBV10-3,-,-,TRBJ2-4,CAISVVAKNIQYF,TGTGCCATCAGTGTAGTAGCCAAAAACATTCAGTACTTC
TRBV7-9,-,-,TRBJ2-3,CASAFRDFTDTQYF,TGTGCCAGCGCCTTCCGGGATTTCACAGATACGCAGTATTTT
TRBV24-1,-,-,TRBJ2-3,CATSVGDTQYF,TGTGCCACCAGTGTCGGAGATACGCAGTATTTT
TRBV4-3,-,TRBD2,TRBJ2-1,CASSQDWVSGRSGEQFF,TGCGCCAGCAGCCAAGATTGGGTTAGCGGGAGGTCTGGTGAGCAGTTCTTC
TRBV9,-,-,TRBJ2-7,CASSAGTTFSYEQYF,TGTGCCAGCAGCGCGGGGACAACCTTCTCCTACGAGCAGTACTTC
TRBV7-9,-,TRBD1,TRBJ1-4,CASSSTRTGSNEKLFF,TGTGCCAGCAGCTCAACTCGGACAGGGTCTAATGAAAAACTGTTTTTT
TRBV18,few,-,TRBJ1-5,CASSRDGGVLQPQHF,TGTGCCAGCTCACGGGACGGAGGGGTGCTTCAGCCCCAGCATTTT
TRBV6-5,once,-,TRBJ2-7,CASSRTRSSYEQYF,TGTGCCAGCAGCCGTACTAGGAGCTCCTACGAGCAGTACTTC
TRBV7-8,-,-,TRBJ1-5,CASSLNPGLLFNQPQHF,TGTGCCAGCAGCCTAAATCCGGGACTTCTTTTCAATCAGCCCCAGCATTTT
TRBV6-6,-,TRBD1,TRBJ2-7,CASNDGQVGTYEQYF,TGTGCCAGCAATGACGGACAGGTGGGGACCTACGAGCAGTACTTC
TRBV5-6,once,-,TRBJ2-5,CASSLVGREETQYF,TGTGCCAGCAGCTTGGTCGGCAGGGAAGAGACCCAGTACTTC
TRBV9,-,TRBD2,TRBJ2-3,CASSDISGGGTDTQYF,TGTGCCAGCAGCGACATTAGCGGGGGAGGCACAGATACGCAGTATTTT
TRBV28,-,-,TRBJ1-1,CASSLGVVAFF,TGTGCCAGCAGTTTGGGCGTCGTAGCTTTCTTT
TRBV5-4,-,TRBD1,TRBJ2-5,CASSSTGRGETQYF,TGTGCCAGCAGCTCGACAGGGCGCGGAGAGACCCAGTACTTC
TRBV5-1,-,TRBD2,TRBJ2-7,CASSLIAGGGYEQYF,TGCGCCAGCAGCTTGATAGCGGGAGGGGGCTACGAGCAGTACTTC
TRBV5-4,-,TRBD2,TRBJ2-3,CASSPGRGGFTDTQYF,TGTGCCAGCAGCCCGGGAAGGGGAGGGTTCACAGATACGCAGTATTTT
TRBV6-5,-,-,TRBJ2-7,CASSSSTVGYEQYF,-